This entry features one TCR beta chain sequence. Its antigen is unknown. This sample stems from a study of T cells in Graves' hyperthyroidism and ophthalmopathy. RNA transcripts yielded amplified TCR beta CDR3 regions. First-round RT-PCR with HTBI primers amplified the TCR CDR3 region. From the multiplex PCR reads, TCRdb called clonotypes with MiXCR, one entry per CDR3 protein. Counted here are some 800,000 distinct CDR3 sequences, 35% to 40% occurring once; the ten biggest clones make up more than 7%. The definition of stable Graves' hyperthyroidism was no ophthalmopathy progression within 18 months. Newly diagnosed hyperthyroidism patients aged 18 to 65 years had disease lasting under 2 months. Per germline, CDR1 SEHNR and CDR2 FQNEAQ (reference sequence). The CDR3 is made up of 14 amino acids. V was shortened by 5 bases and J by 7 bases, with 17 bases between the two germline ends. Study outcomes and limitations: In the analysis, a 13 V-J model separated ophthalmopathy from stable hyperthyroidism.

The sample was blood. The TCR originated in a man aged 18-30 years with Graves' hyperthyroidism. This chain connects TRBV7-9 to TRBJ1-2; D remains ambiguous. This chain's CDR3 is CASSQEAEPGGYTF. The CDR3 DNA follows: TGTGCCAGCAGCCAAGAGGCGGAGCCAGGTGGCTACACCTTC.